This T cell receptor (beta chain) emerged from a study of neoadjuvant anti-PD-1 for oral cavity cancer. Background on the study: Nivolumab at 3 mg/kg was mostly given biweekly, three to four doses, pre-surgery. Study conclusions and caveats: Treg/Th17 ratio rose with pretreatment blood and fell with post-treatment tumor TCRbeta clonality. With three patients per group, TCR findings need larger cohorts.

The table lists this clone with a count of one. What it binds is not known. Most PBMC samples had roughly 0.45 ug input DNA in six replicates. Using immunoSEQ multiplex PCR, the repertoire was profiled, and TCRdb retains in-frame clones only, with some absent. The sample lists around 15,000 clones; about three fifths were seen once. The V and J ends lost 5 bases and 3 bases respectively, with 14 bases between them. The germline V gene encodes CDR1 MDHEN and CDR2 SYDVKM. There are 14 residues in the CDR3. Here the sequenced sample was PBMCs, taken before nivolumab (anti-PD-1) treatment. The chain has TRBV28 and TRBJ2-7; D is perhaps TRBD1 (6 bases). This receptor was taken from a person between 40 and 85 years old with oral cavity squamous cell carcinoma. CDR3 amino acids: CASSPPGTNYEQYF. In DNA, the CDR3 is TGTGCCAGCAGTCCCCCCGGGACAAACTACGAGCAGTACTTC. The entire variable domain, with the rest obtained from reference TRBV28 and TRBJ2-7, is as follows: DVKVTQSSRYLVKRTGEKVFLECVQDMDHENMFWYRQDPGLGLRLIYFSYDVKMKEKGDIPEGYSVSREKKERFSLILESASTNQTSMYLCASSPPGTNYEQYFGPGTRLTVT.